The 21 T cell receptor beta chains below come from one sample, sequenced in a study of blood T cell repertoires in COVID-19. Repertoires were generated with immunoSEQ multiplex PCR, while TCRdb's copy carries only in-frame clones and drops some. The data show 150,000 to 250,000 clones, with about four fifths seen just once and less than 9.5% held by the top ten. The sequencing sample was made of PBMCs or T cells enriched from blood (not recorded which). Receptors were obtained from a man aged 40-55 years who had recovered from COVID-19.

V usage is TRBV28 and J usage is TRBJ2-7; D gene uncertain. V was shortened by 3 bases and J by 3 bases, with 6 bases between the two germline ends. The CDR3 totals 12 residues. Germline V gene sequence: CDR1 MDHEN, CDR2 SYDVKM. Here the CDR3 reads CASSFRIYEQYF. CDR3 nucleotide sequence: TGTGCCAGCAGTTTCCGTATCTACGAGCAGTACTTC.

V gene TRBV5-6 combines with J gene TRBJ2-2; D possibly corresponds to TRBD1 (5 bases). The V gene lost 3 bases and the J gene lost 0 bases, with 18 bases spanning the gap. The CDR3 covers 18 residues. Germline V gene sequence: CDR1 SGHDT, CDR2 YYEEEE. CDR3 region: CASSSTVLLGPNTGELFF. The CDR3 DNA follows: TGTGCCAGCAGCTCAACGGTGTTGCTGGGGCCGAACACCGGGGAGCTGTTTTTT.

This sequence joins TRBV11-3 and TRBJ2-3, with TRBD2 identical over 10 bases. CDR3 length: 15 residues. The germline gives CDR1 SGHNT, CDR2 YENEEA. V was clipped by 2 bases and J by 4 bases; unmatched bases: 3. The CDR3 region is CASSLSLAGADTQYF. CDR3 bases: TGTGCCAGCAGCTTAAGTCTAGCGGGGGCAGATACGCAGTATTTT.

V is TRBV19 and J is TRBJ1-1, with no clear D. V gave up 5 bases and J gave up 6 bases, with 13 bases separating them. The CDR3 is 13 amino acids. Germline loops: CDR1 LNHDA, CDR2 SQIVND (reference sequence). The CDR3 sequence is CASSQVTPAEAFF. The CDR3 nucleotides are TGTGCCAGTAGTCAGGTAACTCCAGCTGAAGCTTTCTTT.

This clone showed up just once. The chain combines TRBV7-9 with TRBJ1-2, with 9 bases that match TRBD1. Per the germline V gene, CDR1 is SEHNR and CDR2 is FQNEAQ (reference sequence). The CDR3 is made up of 15 amino acids. The J segment lost 4 bases and the V segment lost 2 bases, leaving 5 bases of the junction unmatched. The chain's CDR3 is CASSLRQGETYGYTF. The CDR3, as DNA: TGTGCCAGCAGCTTACGACAGGGGGAGACCTATGGCTACACCTTC.

This clone was counted between two and nine times. The genes are TRBV7-9 and TRBJ1-2; D may be TRBD1 (5 bases). Germline assignment: CDR1 SEHNR and CDR2 FQNEAQ (reference sequence). The V gene lost 0 bases and the J gene lost 4 bases, with 9 bases spanning the gap. CDR3 size: 14 residues. The CDR3 loop reads CASSLAQGIYGYTF. CDR3 sequence (DNA): TGTGCCAGCAGCTTAGCGCAGGGTATCTATGGCTACACCTTC.

The rearrangement joins TRBV6-2 or TRBV6-3 to TRBJ1-1; D not resolved. The germline V gene has CDR1 MNHEY and CDR2 SVGEGT. CDR3 size: 19 residues. The V gene lost 0 bases and the J gene lost 4 bases, with 24 bases spanning the gap. The CDR3 nucleotides read TGTGCCAGCAGTTACTCGCATTCGGACCTCATGTTAGCGAGCACTGAAGCTTTCTTT. Amino acid sequence: CASSYSHSDLMLASTEAFF.

The chain carries TRBV7-9 and TRBJ2-2, with D hard to call. V lost 5 bases and J 1 base, leaving 14 bases between the germline ends. CDR1 is SEHNR and CDR2 is FQNEAQ in the germline V gene (reference sequence). This CDR3 has 16 amino acids. Written as DNA, the CDR3 is TGTGCCAGCAGCCGCTTGGCAAAGATGAACACCGGGGAGCTGTTTTTT. Amino acids: CASSRLAKMNTGELFF.

V gene TRBV20-1 combines with J gene TRBJ1-2; D is ambiguous. The CDR3 spans 16 residues. Per the germline V gene, CDR1 is DFQATT and CDR2 is SNEGSKA (reference sequence). V was pared by 3 bases and J by 2 bases, with 19 bases between. This CDR3 reads CSASLTAPNSNYGYTF. DNA of the CDR3: TGCAGTGCTAGTCTCACAGCCCCGAACTCAAACTATGGCTACACCTTC.

The chain links TRBV28 to TRBJ1-4; 9 bases align to TRBD1. The CDR3 runs to 17 residues. Germline V gene data show CDR1 as MDHEN and CDR2 as SYDVKM. The V and J ends lost 2 bases and 4 bases, in that order; junction bases with no gene match: 8. The CDR3 DNA reads TGTGCCAGCAGTTTACCCGGACAGGGGACCTTTAATGAAAAACTGTTTTTT. Its translation: CASSLPGQGTFNEKLFF.

This chain links TRBV28 with TRBJ1-3; TRBD1 is a possible D gene (6 bases). CDR3 length equals 15 residues. Per the germline V gene, CDR1 is MDHEN and CDR2 is SYDVKM. V lost 3 bases and J 4 bases, leaving 13 bases between the germline ends. The CDR3 DNA is TGTGCCAGCAGTTTTTTGGGGGCGTCAGGAAACACCATATATTTT. Protein product: CASSFLGASGNTIYF.

The chain carries TRBV3-1 (or the pseudogene TRBV3-2) and TRBJ2-1; D is unclear. Between the trimmed V and J ends, which lost 1 base and 0 bases, there was a span of 7 bases. Germline CDR1 reads LGHDT; CDR2 reads YNNKEL (reference sequence). This CDR3 comprises 15 residues. The CDR3 region is CASSQARSSYNEQFF. The CDR3 nucleotides read TGTGCCAGCAGCCAAGCCCGGAGCTCCTACAATGAGCAGTTCTTC.

The V and J genes are TRBV6-5 and TRBJ1-5; no reliable D call. Trimming cost V 7 bases and J 1 base, with 14 bases left between them. Germline V gives CDR1 MNHEY, CDR2 SVGAGI. This CDR3 is 15 amino acids long. CDR3 sequence reads: CASMLDGGSNQPQHF. The DNA for the CDR3 is TGTGCCAGCATGTTAGACGGAGGAAGCAATCAGCCCCAGCATTTT.

This chain connects TRBV4-1 to TRBJ1-5; 9 nucleotides align to TRBD1. V lost 3 bases to trimming and J lost 3 bases; unmatched junction nucleotides: 6. Per germline, CDR1 MGHRA and CDR2 YSYEKL. The CDR3 is made up of 16 amino acids. The CDR3 sequence: CASSHGLQGANQPQHF. For the CDR3, the DNA is TGCGCCAGCAGCCACGGCCTACAGGGGGCCAATCAGCCCCAGCATTTT.

V usage is TRBV6-6 and J usage is TRBJ2-2; 8 nucleotides match TRBD1. The germline CDR1 and CDR2 sequences are MNHNY and SVGAGI (reference sequence). This CDR3 spans 16 amino acids. J gave up 4 bases and V 2 bases, and 6 bases lay outside the gene matches. In DNA, the CDR3 is TGTGCCAGCAGTTACCTCCAGGGGGCGGGCACCGGGGAGCTGTTTTTT. Its protein product is CASSYLQGAGTGELFF.

V and J are TRBV5-6 and TRBJ1-1, with 7 positions matching TRBD1. The V segment lost 4 bases and the J segment 0 bases; nucleotides outside the gene matches: 3. The CDR3 is 14 amino acids. CDR1 is SGHDT and CDR2 is YYEEEE in the germline V gene. The CDR3 reads CASSPGQVNTEAFF. The CDR3 region has the DNA TGTGCCAGCAGCCCAGGACAGGTGAACACTGAAGCTTTCTTT.

J is TRBJ2-1 and V is TRBV6-5, with 7 bases lining up with TRBD1. The CDR3 spans 15 residues. Germline CDR1 MNHEY, CDR2 SVGAGI. The trim removed 6 bases at V and 0 bases at J, leaving 5 bases unmatched. CDR3 DNA: TGTGCCAGCAGGCCGACAGGGTACTCCTACAATGAGCAGTTCTTC. It yields the protein CASRPTGYSYNEQFF.

J is TRBJ1-6 and V is TRBV4-2, with D unclear. CDR1 and CDR2 from the germline V gene are LGHNA and YNFKEQ. V was shortened by 0 bases and J by 10 bases, with 13 bases between the two germline ends. This CDR3 is 15 amino acids long. The CDR3 DNA sequence: TGTGCCAGCAGCCAAGATCTGGCATTTCACTCACCCCTCCACTTT. This gives the protein CASSQDLAFHSPLHF.

The rearrangement links TRBV9 to TRBJ1-3, with 7 bases fitting TRBD1. Germline CDR1 reads SGDLS; CDR2 reads YYNGEE. The V and J ends lost 0 bases and 0 bases, in that order; junction bases with no gene match: 6. The length of the CDR3 is 17 residues. CDR3 nucleotide sequence: TGTGCCAGCAGCGTAGAAGGACAGGCCCACTCTGGAAACACCATATATTTT. Translating gives CASSVEGQAHSGNTIYF.

The chain combines TRBV5-1 with TRBJ1-4; TRBD1 matches 8 bases. The CDR3 runs 16 residues. From germline, CDR1 is SGHRS and CDR2 YFSETQ. The J segment lost 13 bases and the V segment lost 3 bases, leaving 17 bases of the junction unmatched. CDR3 nucleotides: TGCGCCAGCAGCTCCGCAGATGGAAGACAGGGGAATCGACTGTTTTTT. Encoded protein: CASSSADGRQGNRLFF.

The chain carries TRBV30 and TRBJ1-1; D is undetermined. Trimming took off 3 bases at V and 1 base at J, with 6 bases between the two ends. Germline CDR1 is GTSNPN and CDR2 is SVGIG (reference sequence). CDR3 length: 12 amino acids. CDR3 residues: CAWSWANTEAFF. In DNA form, the CDR3 reads TGTGCCTGGAGCTGGGCGAACACTGAAGCTTTCTTT.